This T cell receptor beta chain was identified during a study of T cell repertoires in cytomegalovirus infection. Background on the study: Recently identified HLA-C-restricted and well-studied HLA-B-restricted CMV epitopes were used. Public TCR beta signatures were indicative of both CMV infection and a matching HLA type. Regarding the study as a whole: Clonotypes of TCR beta that were HLA-C-restricted and CMV-specific dominated the ex vivo response. Totalled public TCR beta family frequency picked out people who carried CMV plus the relevant HLA.

The table lists this clonotype with a few counts. Its specificity is not known. The length of the CDR3 is 13 residues. The trim removed 5 bases at V and 3 bases at J, leaving 1 base unmatched. Germline V CDR1 and CDR2: SQVTM, ANQGSEA. Using its own MiXCR run on the reads, TCRdb lists one record per CDR3 protein. The table has 71,000 or so distinct CDR3 sequences, 20% seen once. The TCR was taken from a human donor in good health (CMV status not recorded). Some clones in this sample may be carry-over from other donors' samples. V usage is TRBV29-1 and J usage is TRBJ2-2, with 9 bases matching TRBD2. Sequencing used CD8+ T cells from cultured PBMCs, obtained from culture after CMV antigen stimulation. The CDR3 bases are TGCAGCGTTTTAGCGGGGGACACCGGGGAGCTGTTTTTT. Translating it yields CSVLAGDTGELFF.